This record looks at one TCR beta chain sequence and its context. Its antigen is currently unknown. Use of 60 Vbeta and 13 Jbeta primers characterized the PCR. The repertoire was sequenced with immunoSEQ multiplex PCR; TCRdb's copy has only in-frame clones and lacks some. The top ten clones hold roughly 3.5% of a sample with roughly 100,000 clones, approximately 66% of them seen once. The sample originates from a study of cytomegalovirus exposure and HLA in healthy donors. Points from the study as a whole: Later genetic work tied a missense DCLRE1C variant to beta-chain V and J trimming. The study reported that TCR beta sequences accurately predicted HLA-A and HLA-B alleles in most subjects.

This CDR3 has 16 residues. Germline V CDR1 and CDR2: SEHNR, FQNEAQ (reference sequence). The V and J ends lost 7 bases and 1 base respectively, with 19 bases between them. Sequencing was carried out using PBMCs. The rearrangement uses TRBV7-9 and TRBJ1-1, with no clear D. The TCR was taken from a woman in her forties or fifties in good health and CMV-seronegative. The chain's CDR3 is CASISHHTSGNTEAFF. As DNA, the CDR3 is TGTGCCAGCATATCGCACCATACTTCCGGGAACACTGAAGCTTTCTTT.